A selection of T cell receptor beta chains follows, all from one sample in a study of blood T cell repertoires in COVID-19. Measured with immunoSEQ multiplex PCR; TCRdb has only the in-frame clones, and not every one. The sample shows tens of thousands of clones, more than 80% of them seen only once. Sample: peripheral blood. All receptors come from a woman aged 70-85 years with COVID-19, enrolled during active disease. The CDR3 runs from the conserved cysteine through the conserved F or W. D genes are given only for firm matches. Size is stated for part of the rows, as once, few or many counts, or as a class when the clone is expanded.

length	D	size	V	J	CDR3	DNA
15	.	few	TRBV18	TRBJ2-3	CASSPQGSSTDTQYF	TGTGCCAGCTCACCTCAGGGCTCTAGCACAGATACGCAGTATTTT
15	TRBD2	medium-sized	TRBV11-3	TRBJ2-1	CASSSSSGISYEQFF	TGTGCCAGCAGCTCCTCTAGCGGGATAAGCTATGAGCAGTTCTTC
14	.	.	TRBV6-5	TRBJ1-5	CASSYDEGGQPQHF	TGTGCCAGCAGTTATGACGAAGGGGGTCAGCCCCAGCATTTT
16	TRBD1	.	TRBV19	TRBJ1-1	CASKGGRGQLNTEAFF	TGTGCCAGTAAAGGGGGCCGGGGACAGCTGAACACTGAAGCTTTCTTT
18	.	medium-sized	TRBV4-1	TRBJ2-7	CASSQDVEGGGLFYEQYF	TGCGCCAGCAGCCAAGATGTGGAGGGAGGAGGCCTCTTCTACGAGCAGTACTTC
16	.	.	TRBV5-6	TRBJ1-1	CASSFRGIQLNTEAFF	TGTGCCAGCAGCTTTCGGGGAATCCAGTTAAACACTGAAGCTTTCTTT
14	.	.	TRBV2	TRBJ2-1	CASSEARGANEQFF	TGTGCCAGCAGTGAAGCGCGAGGTGCCAATGAGCAGTTCTTC
17	.	.	TRBV5-3	TRBJ1-5	CARRPFQEGYSNQPQHF	TGTGCCAGAAGACCCTTCCAGGAGGGGTATAGCAATCAGCCCCAGCATTTT
16	TRBD1	.	TRBV15	TRBJ2-3	CATSVPGQGLTDTQYF	TGTGCCACCAGCGTTCCGGGACAGGGCCTAACAGATACGCAGTATTTT
13	.	.	TRBV13	TRBJ2-7	CASSSPPPREQYF	TGTGCCAGCAGCTCGCCCCCACCCAGAGAGCAGTACTTC
20	.	.	TRBV5-3	TRBJ2-3	CARSLEETGAREGSTDTQYF	TGTGCCAGAAGCTTGGAAGAGACAGGGGCGCGGGAGGGAAGCACAGATACGCAGTATTTT
14	TRBD1	.	TRBV7-2	TRBJ2-1	CASSFPGQLPEQFF	TGTGCCAGCAGCTTCCCGGGACAGTTGCCTGAGCAGTTCTTC
13	.	.	TRBV12-3/TRBV12-4	TRBJ1-4	CASSWGEKEKLFF	TGTGCCAGCAGTTGGGGAGAAAAGGAAAAACTGTTTTTT
15	TRBD1	few	TRBV5-6	TRBJ2-7	CASSLDGQGSYEQYF	TGTGCCAGCAGCTTGGACGGACAGGGCTCCTACGAGCAGTACTTC
18	TRBD1	.	TRBV5-3	TRBJ1-6	CARSLVPGQVRASSPLHF	TGTGCCAGAAGCTTGGTCCCGGGACAGGTAAGGGCGTCTTCACCCCTCCACTTT
13	TRBD2	few	TRBV9	TRBJ2-5	CASSVGLAETQYF	TGTGCCAGCAGCGTGGGACTAGCGGAGACCCAGTACTTC
15	.	few	TRBV5-6	TRBJ1-4	CASSVYLGDNEKLFF	TGTGCCAGCAGCGTCTACCTGGGCGATAATGAAAAACTGTTTTTT
15	.	.	TRBV6-2/TRBV6-3	TRBJ2-4	CASSYSLAISNIQYF	TGTGCCAGCAGTTACTCCCTAGCAATTTCAAACATTCAGTACTTC
13	TRBD1	.	TRBV10-3	TRBJ1-1	CAIRTGGNTEAFF	TGTGCCATCAGGACAGGGGGCAACACTGAAGCTTTCTTT
16	.	.	TRBV6-2/TRBV6-3	TRBJ1-2	CASSYLRGAELYGYTF	TGTGCCAGCAGTTATCTCCGGGGGGCGGAACTCTATGGCTACACCTTC
14	.	.	TRBV3-1/TRBV3-2	TRBJ1-2	CASSQVDRDYGYTF	TGTGCCAGCAGCCAAGTCGACAGAGACTATGGCTACACCTTC
15	.	.	TRBV19	TRBJ1-2	CASRVPLTSAEGYTF	TGTGCCAGTAGGGTACCCTTGACATCCGCCGAGGGCTACACCTTC
15	.	few	TRBV10-3	TRBJ1-3	CAIRAVVKSGNTIYF	TGTGCCATCAGAGCCGTCGTGAAGTCTGGAAACACCATATATTTT
15	.	few	TRBV9	TRBJ1-2	CASSVAATDLRGYTF	TGTGCCAGCAGCGTAGCGGCGACAGACCTTCGTGGCTACACCTTC